The subject of this entry is one T cell receptor (beta chain). What it binds is unknown. V trimming: 1 base; J trimming: 2 bases; junction bases outside the gene matches: 13. Germline CDR1 and CDR2: SGHVS and FQNEAQ. The length of the CDR3 is 19 residues. This table comes from immunoSEQ multiplex PCR, and its TCRdb copy is limited to in-frame clones, with some not included. The profile shows tens of thousands of clones, approximately 90% of them singletons. These data come from a study of lymphopenia after photon versus proton radiotherapy. Study-wide findings and caveats: In patients who died, overall survival fell as post-nadir TCR diversity dropped more. Photon-treated patients lost naive T cells and TCR diversity; proton-treated stayed stable.

The chain links TRBV7-8 to TRBJ2-3; 9 bases fit TRBD2. The sequencing used peripheral blood, collected from a patient treated with photon-based radiotherapy. The sequence was obtained from a man aged 60 to 69 with cholangiocarcinoma. CDR3 region: CASSLELGRSGGPTDTQYF. The CDR3 nucleotides are TGTGCCAGCAGCTTAGAGTTGGGTCGGAGCGGGGGGCCCACAGATACGCAGTATTTT.